One sample yielded the 18 T cell receptor beta chains listed below, sequenced in a study of blood T cells in healthy people across ages. Alongside a J-beta primer mix, a sample-barcoded 5' primer served in a second PCR lasting 7 to 11 cycles. A single record per CDR3 protein comes from TCRdb applying MiXCR to the 5' RACE reads. The repertoire holds about 1.5 million distinct CDR3 sequences, with roughly two fifths as singletons. Input material: blood. The receptors here all came from a woman aged 18-29 years in good health.

The chain has TRBV28 and TRBJ2-3; 9 positions agree with TRBD2. V was clipped by 6 bases and J by 5 bases; unmatched bases: 9. CDR1 and CDR2 (germline): MDHEN, SYDVKM. The CDR3 contains 15 residues. DNA of the CDR3: TGTGCCAGCAGACCTCCGGGACTAGCCCAAGATACGCAGTATTTT. It is translated as CASRPPGLAQDTQYF.

The count of this clonotype is one. A junction boundary mismatches the germline segment, possibly from a read error. The V gene is TRBV7-9, the J gene TRBJ1-5; TRBD1 might be the D (5 bases). The CDR3 extends over 15 amino acids. CDR1 SEHNR and CDR2 FQNEAQ come from the germline V gene (reference sequence). CDR3 nucleotides: TGTGCCAGCAGCCGAGCGGGGGGTTTAAATCAGGCCCAGCATTTT. Residues: CASSRAGGLNQAQHF.

A few counts support this clonotype. An end of the junction differs from the germline gene, which may be a read error. The rearrangement joins TRBV9 to TRBJ2-3; possibly TRBD2 for D (6 bases). The CDR3 covers 14 residues. The germline gives CDR1 SGDLS, CDR2 YYNGEE. Here the CDR3 reads CASSVQTSTDTQYF. The CDR3 DNA reads as TGTGCCAGCAGCGTGCAAACTAGCACCGATACGCAGTATTTT.

The rearrangement links TRBV4-1 to TRBJ2-7; 8 bases are a match to TRBD1. Germline assignment: CDR1 MGHRA and CDR2 YSYEKL. The ends lost 5 bases at V and 4 bases at J; junction bases unmatched: 7. There are 14 residues in the CDR3. Here the CDR3 DNA reads TGCGCCAGCAGCGAACGACAGGGGACGTACGAGCAGTACTTC. Its protein is CASSERQGTYEQYF.

The sample holds a few counts of this clonotype. This chain joins TRBV10-2 and TRBJ1-4; D call uncertain. The V gene lost 6 bases and the J gene lost 6 bases, with 11 bases spanning the gap. CDR1 and CDR2 (germline): WSHSY, SAAADI. This CDR3 region has 13 residues. Here the CDR3 DNA reads TGCGCCAGCAGCGCAGACTTGGATGAAAAACTGTTTTTT. It is translated as CASSADLDEKLFF.

CDR3 sequence: CASSQDIHSYEQFF. Written as DNA, the CDR3 is TGTGCCAGCAGCCAAGATATCCACTCCTACGAGCAGTTCTTC. This chain joins TRBV3-1 and TRBJ2-1; no reliable D call. Trimming left V 0 bases short and J 10 bases short, with 13 bases between. This CDR3 spans 14 amino acids. The germline gives CDR1 LGHDT, CDR2 YNNKEL (reference sequence).

V usage is TRBV19 and J usage is TRBJ1-1, with D perhaps TRBD1 (5 bases). The ends were cut back, 7 bases at V and 0 bases at J, with 12 bases in the middle. Germline V gene lookup returns CDR1 LNHDA and CDR2 SQIVND (reference sequence). This CDR3 has 14 amino acids. The CDR3 DNA follows: TGTGCCAGTATCAGCCGGGGGATGAACACTGAAGCTTTCTTT. Protein: CASISRGMNTEAFF.

J is TRBJ2-3 and V is TRBV11-2; TRBD2 matches at 12 bases. The CDR3 is 18 residues long. J was trimmed by 1 base and V by 5 bases; bases with no gene match: 10. Germline values: CDR1 SGHAT, CDR2 FQNNGV. CDR3 protein: CASSPDLAGGGGTDTQYF. In nucleotides, the CDR3 is TGTGCCAGCAGCCCAGACCTAGCGGGGGGGGGTGGCACAGATACGCAGTATTTT.

This clonotype has more than one count but fewer than ten. The rearrangement links TRBV6-2 or TRBV6-3 to TRBJ2-2; tentatively, D is TRBD1 (5 bases). V was shortened by 6 bases and J by 3 bases, with 17 bases between the two germline ends. This CDR3 spans 16 amino acids. Germline V gene lookup returns CDR1 MNHEY and CDR2 SVGEGT. The CDR3, as DNA: TGTGCCAGCAGGAACTCCTGGGCAGGGTACACCGGGGAGCTGTTTTTT. Its translation: CASRNSWAGYTGELFF.

This rearrangement joins TRBV5-1 to TRBJ2-5, with a weak D call TRBD2 (6 bases). V lost 4 bases, J lost 5 bases, and 18 bases lay in between. Germline values: CDR1 SGHRS, CDR2 YFSETQ. This CDR3 comprises 15 residues. The CDR3 bases are TGCGCCAGCAGCCACGGAAGCGGCGGGATGGAGACCCAGTACTTC. Protein product: CASSHGSGGMETQYF.

The chain links TRBV27 to TRBJ2-7, with TRBD2 identical over 12 bases. The CDR3 runs 19 residues. The ends lost 8 bases at V and 7 bases at J; junction bases unmatched: 24. Germline lookup yields CDR1 MNHEY and CDR2 SMNVEV (reference sequence). CDR3 in amino acids: CASRALGLAGMNGPGEQYF. The DNA of the CDR3 is TGTGCCAGCCGCGCCCTCGGACTAGCGGGAATGAATGGGCCGGGAGAGCAGTACTTC.

The rearrangement joins TRBV20-1 to TRBJ1-6; D not resolved. The germline gives CDR1 DFQATT, CDR2 SNEGSKA (reference sequence). The CDR3 totals 17 residues. V was clipped by 0 bases and J by 4 bases, with 16 bases between them. DNA of the CDR3: TGCAGTGCTAGAGATGGAGTCGGAACAGCGTATAATTCACCCCTCCACTTT. Protein product: CSARDGVGTAYNSPLHF.

This sequence joins TRBV29-1 and TRBJ2-1, with D hard to call. V dropped 7 bases and J dropped 9 bases, with 10 bases sitting between them. The length of the CDR3 is 10 residues. Germline CDR1 is SQVTM and CDR2 is ANQGSEA. CDR3 bases: TGCAGCGGGCAGGATCTTGAGCAGTTCTTC. Translated: CSGQDLEQFF.

The rearrangement joins TRBV6-6 to TRBJ2-7; 7 bases match TRBD2. V lost 4 bases and J lost 6; bases outside the gene matches: 12. CDR3 length: 15 residues. CDR1 and CDR2 (germline): MNHNY, SVGAGI (reference sequence). CDR3 protein: CASSSLGRDYGEQYF. The DNA for the CDR3 is TGTGCCAGCAGTTCCCTCGGTAGGGACTACGGCGAGCAGTACTTC.

CDR3 residues: CASRRTGARADTQYF. The CDR3 nucleotides are TGTGCCAGCAGACGGACAGGGGCCCGGGCAGATACGCAGTATTTT. V gene TRBV6-1 combines with J gene TRBJ2-3; 9 bases fit TRBD1. Germline V gives CDR1 MNHNS, CDR2 SASEGT. This CDR3 contains 15 residues. The V segment lost 6 bases and the J segment 4 bases; nucleotides outside the gene matches: 8.

Ten or more counts support this clonotype. The chain recombines TRBV5-1 with TRBJ2-7; no firm D call. This CDR3 is built from 12 residues. Germline CDR1 SGHRS, CDR2 YFSETQ. Trimming took 0 bases from V and 4 from J, leaving 5 bases between them. CDR3 sequence: CASSLEGYEQYF. Here the CDR3 DNA reads TGCGCCAGCAGCTTGGAGGGTTACGAGCAGTACTTC.

The table lists this clonotype with a few counts. V gene TRBV11-1 combines with J gene TRBJ2-1; 16 nucleotides agree with TRBD2. The CDR3 sequence is 16 residues long. The germline V gene encodes CDR1 SGHAT and CDR2 FQDESV (reference sequence). Trimming at V came to 8 bases and at J to 9 bases, leaving 10 bases not matched to a gene. The CDR3 loop reads CASSASGTSGRGEQFF. The CDR3, as DNA: TGTGCCAGCTCAGCTTCCGGGACTAGCGGGAGGGGTGAGCAGTTCTTC.

CDR3 sequence: CASSLVAGVASSYNEQFF. For the CDR3, the DNA is TGTGCCAGCAGCTTAGTTGCAGGGGTTGCAAGCTCCTACAATGAGCAGTTCTTC. This chain uses TRBV7-9 with TRBJ2-1, with a tentative D call TRBD1 (6 bases). CDR3 length: 18 residues. Deletions cut 1 base from V and 0 bases from J, with 16 bases between. Germline CDR1 SEHNR, CDR2 FQNEAQ (reference sequence). The complete variable domain, with remaining parts taken from reference TRBV7-9 and TRBJ2-1, reads DTGVSQNPRHKITKRGQNVTFRCDPISEHNRLYWYRQTLGQGPEFLTYFQNEAQLEKSRLLSDRFSAERPKGSFSTLEIQRTEQGDSAMYLCASSLVAGVASSYNEQFFGPGTRLTVL.